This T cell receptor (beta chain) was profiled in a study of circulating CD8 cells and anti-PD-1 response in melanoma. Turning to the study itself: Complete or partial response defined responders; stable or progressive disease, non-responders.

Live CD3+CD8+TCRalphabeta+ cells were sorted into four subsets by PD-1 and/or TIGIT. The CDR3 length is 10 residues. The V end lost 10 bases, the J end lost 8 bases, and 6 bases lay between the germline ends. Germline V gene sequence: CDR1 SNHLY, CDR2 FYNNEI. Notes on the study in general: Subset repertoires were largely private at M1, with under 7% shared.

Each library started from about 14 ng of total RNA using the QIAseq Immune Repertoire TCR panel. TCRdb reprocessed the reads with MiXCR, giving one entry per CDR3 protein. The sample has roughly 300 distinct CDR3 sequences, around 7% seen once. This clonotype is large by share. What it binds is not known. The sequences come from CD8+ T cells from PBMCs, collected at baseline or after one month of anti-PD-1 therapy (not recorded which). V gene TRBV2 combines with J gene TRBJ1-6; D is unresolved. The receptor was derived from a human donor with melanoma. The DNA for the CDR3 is TGTGCCAACGGGGATTCACCCCTCCACTTT. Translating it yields CANGDSPLHF.